The 16 T cell receptor beta chains in this list originate from one sample, sequenced in a study of blood T cell repertoires in COVID-19. Profiled with immunoSEQ multiplex PCR; TCRdb holds only in-frame clones, not every one. Of a few hundred thousand clones in the sample, 80% to 90% were seen once. Sequenced material: PBMCs or T cells enriched from blood (not recorded which). The receptor source for this set is a woman in her thirties who had been exposed to COVID-19.

The chain is built from TRBV5-4 and TRBJ1-2; D may be TRBD1 (6 bases). The length of the CDR3 is 16 residues. Germline CDR1 and CDR2: SGHNT and YYREEE (reference sequence). V gave up 0 bases and J gave up 0 bases, with 12 bases separating them. CDR3 region: CASSLADSQPNYGYTF. As DNA, the CDR3 is TGTGCCAGCAGCTTGGCGGACAGTCAACCTAACTATGGCTACACCTTC.

This clone showed up just once. V and J are TRBV29-1 and TRBJ1-2; 8 positions match TRBD1. The CDR3 runs 12 residues. Germline V CDR1 and CDR2: SQVTM, ANQGSEA. The chain's CDR3 is CSGTGGALGYTF. In DNA, the CDR3 is TGCAGTGGAACAGGGGGGGCTCTTGGCTACACCTTC. Full variable domain (remainder filled in from reference TRBV29-1 and TRBJ1-2): SAVISQKPSRDICQRGTSLTIQCQVDSQVTMMFWYRQQPGQSLTLIATANQGSEATYESGFVIDKFPISRPNLTFSTLTVSNMSPEDSSIYLCSGTGGALGYTFGSGTRLTVV.

This clone has more than one count but fewer than ten. The V call is TRBV19, the J call TRBJ1-6, with unresolved D. The CDR3 sequence is 14 residues long. Trimming stripped 4 bases from V and 3 bases from J, with 7 bases between. Germline CDR1 LNHDA, CDR2 SQIVND (reference sequence). This CDR3 is CASSTRDYNSPLHF. The CDR3 nucleotides are TGTGCCAGTAGTACCCGGGACTATAATTCACCCCTCCACTTT.

V gene TRBV7-9 combines with J gene TRBJ2-3, with 7 bases fitting TRBD1. The V segment lost 5 bases and the J segment 4 bases; nucleotides outside the gene matches: 6. Germline V gene lookup returns CDR1 SEHNR and CDR2 FQNEAQ (reference sequence). The CDR3 length is 14 residues. CDR3 amino acids: CASSPGQDPDTQYF. CDR3 sequence (DNA): TGTGCCAGCAGCCCCGGACAGGACCCAGATACGCAGTATTTT.

The chain employs TRBV10-1 and TRBJ1-1; TRBD1 agrees at 7 bases. Germline CDR1 WNHNN, CDR2 SYGVQD (reference sequence). This CDR3 is 14 amino acids long. V trimming: 0 bases; J trimming: 4 bases; junction bases outside the gene matches: 2. The CDR3 spells CASSESAGGTEAFF. The CDR3 DNA is TGCGCCAGCAGTGAGTCGGCAGGGGGCACTGAAGCTTTCTTT.

The gene calls are TRBV5-1 and TRBJ2-2; TRBD2 agrees at 13 bases. CDR1 is SGHRS, CDR2 YFSETQ, per germline. The CDR3 sequence is 13 residues long. J was trimmed by 7 bases and V by 9 bases; bases with no gene match: 3. The CDR3 loop is CATGTSGDGELFF. The CDR3 DNA is TGCGCCACCGGGACTAGCGGGGACGGGGAGCTGTTTTTT.

This clone occurred a few times. This chain connects TRBV27 to TRBJ1-2; 8 bases match TRBD1. Trimming cost V 3 bases and J 7 bases; bases outside gene matches: 13. Per germline, CDR1 MNHEY and CDR2 SMNVEV (reference sequence). This CDR3 is 16 amino acids long. CDR3 coding DNA: TGTGCCAGCAGTTTCTCTTTGGACGGACAGGGAGGTGGCTACACCTTC. Protein sequence: CASSFSLDGQGGGYTF.

This clone was counted ten times or more. The CDR3 bases are TGCGCCAGCAGCCTACAGGGGACCTCTGGAAACACCATATATTTT. This codes for CASSLQGTSGNTIYF. The V gene is TRBV5-1, the J gene TRBJ1-3, with TRBD1 matching over 7 bases. The CDR3 totals 15 residues. J was trimmed by 0 bases and V by 4 bases; bases with no gene match: 4. CDR1 is SGHRS and CDR2 is YFSETQ in the germline V gene.

The chain uses TRBV5-1 and TRBJ1-1, with a tentative D call TRBD1 (5 bases). The CDR3 consists of 15 residues. The germline V and J ends were trimmed by 0 bases and 3 bases, with 12 bases remaining between them. Germline CDR1 SGHRS, CDR2 YFSETQ. CDR3 in DNA: TGCGCCAGCAGCTTGGAACGGACGGGGGACACTGAAGCTTTCTTT. Its protein is CASSLERTGDTEAFF.

J is TRBJ2-7 and V is TRBV7-2; no definite D call. Looked up from germline, CDR1 is SGHTA and CDR2 is FQGNSA. CDR3 length: 13 residues. V lost 1 base and J 3 bases, leaving 7 bases between the germline ends. CDR3 in amino acids: CASSLGGRYEQYF. As DNA, the CDR3 is TGTGCCAGCAGCTTAGGAGGCCGCTACGAGCAGTACTTC.

J is TRBJ2-1 and V is TRBV11-3; no reliable D call. Germline V gene data show CDR1 as SGHNT and CDR2 as YENEEA. This CDR3 comprises 12 residues. V was shortened by 5 bases and J by 7 bases, with 9 bases between the two germline ends. CDR3 DNA sequence: TGTGCCAGCAGCCCCAACTGGAATGAGCAGTTCTTC. This sequence encodes CASSPNWNEQFF.

As concerns this clone: The sample carries other DNA sequences with the same CDR3. The chain combines TRBV2 with TRBJ2-1; 13 positions match TRBD2. The V gene's germline CDR1 is SNHLY and CDR2 FYNNEI. This CDR3 region has 14 residues. The J segment lost 5 bases and the V segment lost 6 bases, leaving 1 base of the junction unmatched. CDR3 residues: CASSGTSGDNEQFF. The DNA of the CDR3 is TGTGCCAGCAGCGGGACTAGCGGGGACAATGAGCAGTTCTTC.

This clone has a single count. V and J are TRBV3-1 (or the pseudogene TRBV3-2) and TRBJ1-6, with 9 positions matching TRBD1. The CDR3 runs 16 residues. Germline loops: CDR1 LGHDT, CDR2 YNNKEL (reference sequence). V lost 4 bases to trimming and J lost 9 bases; unmatched junction nucleotides: 10. Here the CDR3 DNA reads TGTGCCAGCAGCCGCCTTTCCGGGACAGGGAGTTCACCCCTCCACTTT. Translating gives CASSRLSGTGSSPLHF.

The rearrangement joins TRBV29-1 to TRBJ2-7, with TRBD1 matching 10 bases. Germline CDR1 SQVTM, CDR2 ANQGSEA. V lost 5 bases and J lost 4; bases outside the gene matches: 8. The CDR3 is 14 amino acids. The CDR3 reads CSVNPGQGPYEQYF. CDR3 DNA: TGCAGCGTTAATCCGGGACAGGGGCCGTACGAGCAGTACTTC.

Concerning this clone: The sample contains more than one DNA sequence encoding this CDR3. This sequence joins TRBV5-1 and TRBJ2-3, with TRBD2 as a possible D gene (6 bases). From germline, CDR1 is SGHRS and CDR2 YFSETQ. The V and J ends lost 4 bases and 0 bases respectively, with 12 bases between them. CDR3 size: 15 residues. CDR3 nucleotide sequence: TGCGCCAGCAGCCTCAGTGGAGGGAGCACAGATACGCAGTATTTT. This sequence encodes CASSLSGGSTDTQYF.

J is TRBJ1-2 and V is TRBV5-1; 8 nucleotides line up with TRBD1. The length of the CDR3 is 15 residues. Per germline, CDR1 SGHRS and CDR2 YFSETQ. V trimming: 0 bases; J trimming: 4 bases; junction bases outside the gene matches: 5. CDR3 in DNA: TGCGCCAGCAGCTTGGACTCAGGGGGCGTCTATGGCTACACCTTC. Amino acid sequence: CASSLDSGGVYGYTF.